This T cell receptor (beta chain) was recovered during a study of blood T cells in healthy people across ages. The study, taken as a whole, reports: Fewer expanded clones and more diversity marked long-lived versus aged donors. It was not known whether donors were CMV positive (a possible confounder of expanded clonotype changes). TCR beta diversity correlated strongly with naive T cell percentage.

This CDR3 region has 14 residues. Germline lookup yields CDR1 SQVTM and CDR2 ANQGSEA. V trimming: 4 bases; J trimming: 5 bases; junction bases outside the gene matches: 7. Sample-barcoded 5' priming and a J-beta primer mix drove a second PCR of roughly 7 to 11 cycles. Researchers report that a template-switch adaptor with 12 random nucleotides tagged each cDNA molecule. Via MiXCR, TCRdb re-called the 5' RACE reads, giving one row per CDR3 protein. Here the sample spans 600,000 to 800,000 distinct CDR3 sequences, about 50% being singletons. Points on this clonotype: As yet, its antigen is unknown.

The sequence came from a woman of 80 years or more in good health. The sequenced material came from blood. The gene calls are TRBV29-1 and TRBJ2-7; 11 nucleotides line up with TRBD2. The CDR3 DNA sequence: TGCAGCGTTGTACCACTAGCGGGGGACCACGAGCAGTACTTC. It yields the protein CSVVPLAGDHEQYF.